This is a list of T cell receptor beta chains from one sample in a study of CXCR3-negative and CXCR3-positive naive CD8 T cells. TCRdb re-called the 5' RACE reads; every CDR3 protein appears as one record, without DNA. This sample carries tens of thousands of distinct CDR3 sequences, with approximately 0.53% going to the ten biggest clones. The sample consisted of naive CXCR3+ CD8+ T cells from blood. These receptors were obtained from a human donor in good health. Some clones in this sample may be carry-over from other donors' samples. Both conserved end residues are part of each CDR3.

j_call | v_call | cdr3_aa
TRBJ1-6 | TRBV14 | CASSQYHHGQSNSPLHF
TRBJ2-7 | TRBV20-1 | CSASGGIVNEQYF
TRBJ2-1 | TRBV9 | CASSASLAGYNEQFF
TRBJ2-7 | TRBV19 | CASIGDRGHEQYF
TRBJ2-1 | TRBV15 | CATSRDQGADEQFF
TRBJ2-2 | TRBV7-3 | CASRPGLAGELFF
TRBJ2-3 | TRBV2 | CASSDDLLGTRRVTDTQYF
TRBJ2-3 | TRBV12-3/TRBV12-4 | CASRPGTSGRERTDTQYF
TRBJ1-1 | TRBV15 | CATAQVGTEAFF
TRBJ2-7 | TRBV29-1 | CSVEDRSYEQYF
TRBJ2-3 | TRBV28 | CASSLSGSRTDTQYF
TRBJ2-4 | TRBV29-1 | CSVESGYIQYF
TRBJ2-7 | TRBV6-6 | CASSYTGEYEQYF
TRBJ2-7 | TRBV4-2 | CASSQDRTGLAGSGDEQYF
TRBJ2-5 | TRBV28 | CASRPWDRGGQETQYF
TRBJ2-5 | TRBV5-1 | CASSTEETQYF
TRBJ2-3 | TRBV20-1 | CSARGAYPLTDTQYF
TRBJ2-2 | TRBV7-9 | CASNGEAQNTGELFF
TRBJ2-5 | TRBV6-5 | CASSYSSISQETQYF
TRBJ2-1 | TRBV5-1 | CASKVAGGPDEQFF
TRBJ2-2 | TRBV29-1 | CSVDRQNTGELFF
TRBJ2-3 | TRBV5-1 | CASSLERGASTDTQYF
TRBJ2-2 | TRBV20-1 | CSARDPEKNTGELFF
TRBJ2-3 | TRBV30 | CAWSTGLAGWETDTQYF
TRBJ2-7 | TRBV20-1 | CSAPRGTQRGEQYF
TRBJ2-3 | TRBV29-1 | CSVEVASGWRADTQYF
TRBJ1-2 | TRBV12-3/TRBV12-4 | CARLQGAYGYTF
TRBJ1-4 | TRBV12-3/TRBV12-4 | CASTRGAINEKLFF
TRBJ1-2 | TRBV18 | CASSPPLTALKNYGYTF
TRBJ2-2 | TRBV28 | CASRSFGGQGINTGELFF
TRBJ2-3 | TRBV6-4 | CASSDDSGATDKQYF
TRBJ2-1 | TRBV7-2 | CASSLPPTTTLNNEQFF
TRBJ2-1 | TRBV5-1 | CASSPGGEPYNEQFF
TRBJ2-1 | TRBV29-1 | CSTRDRGNNEQFF
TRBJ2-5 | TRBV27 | CASSPHVTTAQETQYF
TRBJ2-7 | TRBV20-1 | CSAARDESSYEQYF
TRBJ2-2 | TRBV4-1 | CASSKWTGTGELFF
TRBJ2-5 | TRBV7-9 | CASSLDPAGIETQYF
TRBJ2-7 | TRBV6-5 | CASSYSPGTRHEQYF
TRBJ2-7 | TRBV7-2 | CASSLDGSYEQYF
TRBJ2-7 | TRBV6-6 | CASSYPTAVAGATYEQYF
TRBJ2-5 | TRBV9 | CASSLWDDQETQYF
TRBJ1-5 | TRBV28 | CASSLFQQATPQHF
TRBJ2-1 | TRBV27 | CASQDRANEQFF
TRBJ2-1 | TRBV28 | CASLPSGRTGNEQFF
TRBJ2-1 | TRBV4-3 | CASSQAGGSYNEQFF
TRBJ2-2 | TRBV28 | CASSLRQATGELFF